The rows below give T cell receptor beta chains drawn from one sample of a study of blood T cell repertoires in COVID-19. Repertoires were generated with immunoSEQ multiplex PCR, while TCRdb's copy carries only in-frame clones and drops some. The table records over 80,000 clones, around four fifths of them present only once. Sequencing input: peripheral blood. These receptors were obtained from a woman in her sixties or seventies with acute or convalescent COVID-19. Each CDR3 is given with its conserved first and last residue. D genes are given only for firm matches. Size values are once, few and many counts, or a class for expanded clones, and some rows have none.

length: 15; D: NA; J: TRBJ2-7; V: TRBV5-1; size: few; CDR3: CASSLVAGTVNEQYF; DNA: TGCGCCAGCAGCTTGGTCGCAGGGACTGTGAACGAGCAGTACTTC
length: 14; D: NA; J: TRBJ2-1; V: TRBV6-2/TRBV6-3; size: NA; CDR3: CASSPSSRGNEQFF; DNA: TGTGCCAGCAGCCCCAGCTCCCGAGGCAATGAGCAGTTCTTC
length: 14; D: TRBD2; J: TRBJ2-3; V: TRBV10-1; size: once; CDR3: CASSGAGDSDTQYF; DNA: TGCGCCAGCAGTGGGGCGGGAGATTCAGATACGCAGTATTTT
length: 13; D: NA; J: TRBJ1-2; V: TRBV12-3/TRBV12-4; size: few; CDR3: CASSLRNRVGYTF; DNA: TGTGCCAGCAGTTTAAGAAACAGGGTTGGCTACACCTTC
length: 15; D: TRBD1; J: TRBJ1-4; V: TRBV7-6; size: NA; CDR3: CASSLWTGLNEKLFF; DNA: TGTGCCAGCAGCTTATGGACAGGGTTAAATGAAAAACTGTTTTTT
length: 13; D: NA; J: TRBJ1-1; V: TRBV5-1; size: NA; CDR3: CASSSQVNTEAFF; DNA: TGCGCCAGCAGCTCACAGGTCAACACTGAAGCTTTCTTT
length: 15; D: TRBD1; J: TRBJ2-2; V: TRBV7-9; size: NA; CDR3: CASSFRDRGAGELFF; DNA: TGTGCCAGCAGCTTTCGGGACAGGGGTGCCGGGGAGCTGTTTTTT
length: 14; D: TRBD1; J: TRBJ1-2; V: TRBV6-5; size: NA; CDR3: CASRPGQGARGYTF; DNA: TGTGCCAGCAGACCGGGACAGGGGGCGCGGGGCTACACCTTC
length: 15; D: NA; J: TRBJ1-2; V: TRBV19; size: NA; CDR3: CASSIELALGGGYTF; DNA: TGTGCCAGTAGTATAGAACTGGCTCTCGGAGGAGGCTACACCTTC
length: 15; D: NA; J: TRBJ2-2; V: TRBV28; size: NA; CDR3: CASSPETRSSGELFF; DNA: TGTGCCAGCAGTCCAGAAACGAGGTCTTCCGGGGAGCTGTTTTTT
length: 15; D: TRBD2; J: TRBJ2-7; V: TRBV5-1; size: NA; CDR3: CASTLLAGGPGEQYF; DNA: TGCGCCAGCACCTTACTAGCGGGAGGGCCGGGCGAGCAGTACTTC
length: 18; D: TRBD1; J: TRBJ2-6; V: TRBV5-1; size: NA; CDR3: CASSLGGTDSSGANVLTF; DNA: TGCGCCAGCAGCTTGGGAGGGACAGACTCCTCTGGGGCCAACGTCCTGACTTTC
length: 15; D: NA; J: TRBJ2-7; V: TRBV3-1/TRBV3-2; size: NA; CDR3: CASSQAGVGAYEQYF; DNA: TGTGCCAGCAGCCAAGCAGGGGTAGGGGCCTACGAGCAGTACTTC
length: 15; D: TRBD1; J: TRBJ1-2; V: TRBV6-2/TRBV6-3; size: NA; CDR3: CASSYTEGQGYGYTF; DNA: TGTGCCAGCAGTTATACAGAGGGACAGGGCTATGGCTACACCTTC
length: 13; D: TRBD1; J: TRBJ1-1; V: TRBV29-1; size: few; CDR3: CSVSLTGDTEAFF; DNA: TGCAGCGTCTCCCTGACAGGGGACACTGAAGCTTTCTTT
length: 14; D: TRBD1; J: TRBJ2-5; V: TRBV5-1; size: NA; CDR3: CASSFGTGQETQYF; DNA: TGCGCCAGCAGCTTCGGGACAGGGCAAGAGACCCAGTACTTC
length: 14; D: TRBD1; J: TRBJ1-2; V: TRBV6-6; size: few; CDR3: CASSYHTGQEGYTF; DNA: TGTGCCAGCAGTTACCATACCGGACAGGAAGGCTACACCTTC
length: 15; D: TRBD1; J: TRBJ1-4; V: TRBV5-4; size: NA; CDR3: CASNLGGTGHEKLFF; DNA: TGTGCCAGCAACTTGGGTGGGACAGGGCATGAAAAACTGTTTTTT
length: 14; D: NA; J: TRBJ2-7; V: TRBV7-3; size: NA; CDR3: CASSLMEGSYEQYF; DNA: TGTGCCAGCAGCTTAATGGAGGGTTCCTACGAGCAGTACTTC
length: 15; D: TRBD1; J: TRBJ1-2; V: TRBV29-1; size: NA; CDR3: CSVSNLQGAAYGYTF; DNA: TGCAGCGTCTCCAACCTACAGGGGGCGGCCTATGGCTACACCTTC
length: 13; D: NA; J: TRBJ2-5; V: TRBV7-2; size: NA; CDR3: CASSSTLIVAQYF; DNA: TGTGCCAGCAGCTCGACACTGATAGTGGCCCAGTACTTC